One sample yielded the 30 T cell receptor beta chains listed below, sequenced in a study of CD8 T cells in ankylosing spondylitis. A single record per CDR3 protein comes from TCRdb applying MiXCR to the 5' RACE reads. The repertoire holds 200,000 to 250,000 distinct CDR3 sequences, with 32% as singletons. Sequencing was done on a sample of blood, either unsorted or a sorted T cell fraction (not recorded which). These receptors all come from a male donor with ankylosing spondylitis or in good health (not recorded which).

This clonotype has at least ten counts. The chain links TRBV20-1 to TRBJ2-2; 8 nucleotides align to TRBD2. The CDR3 runs 17 residues. Trimming took 1 base from V and 3 from J; bases not matched to a gene: 10. Germline CDR1 reads DFQATT; CDR2 reads SNEGSKA (reference sequence). CDR3 nucleotides: TGCAGTGCTAGAGGTGTATTAGCGGGGCGTTACACCGGGGAGCTGTTTTTT. Amino acids: CSARGVLAGRYTGELFF.

Points on this clonotype: At one boundary the junction diverges from the germline segment, which might be a read error. The chain recombines TRBV20-1 with TRBJ1-1, with 7 bases aligning to TRBD1. The V gene's germline CDR1 is DFQATT and CDR2 SNEGSKA (reference sequence). CDR3 length: 16 amino acids. CDR3 sequence: CCARRGLQGLGSEAFF. The CDR3 nucleotides are TGCTGTGCTAGACGGGGGTTACAGGGGTTAGGATCTGAAGCTTTCTTT.

This clonotype has just a few counts. The chain has TRBV10-3 and TRBJ2-3, with D possibly TRBD1 on 8 matching bases. The length of the CDR3 is 14 residues. Germline-derived CDR1 and CDR2 are ENHRY and SYGVKD. V dropped 7 bases and J dropped 4 bases, with 15 bases sitting between them. Here the CDR3 reads CAITGQGGSDTQYF. The CDR3 nucleotides read TGTGCCATCACAGGACAGGGAGGGTCAGATACGCAGTATTTT.

The rearrangement links TRBV24-1 to TRBJ2-3; possibly TRBD2 for D (5 bases). Trimming took 2 bases from V and 6 from J, leaving 8 bases between them. This CDR3 has 13 residues. From germline, CDR1 is KGHDR and CDR2 SFDVKD. CDR3 region: CATSDSRADTQYF. Written as DNA, the CDR3 is TGTGCCACCAGTGATTCGAGGGCTGATACGCAGTATTTT.

This clonotype was seen a few times. The chain links TRBV7-8 to TRBJ1-6, with 9 bases matching TRBD1. The CDR3 loop spans 15 amino acids. Per the germline V gene, CDR1 is SGHVS and CDR2 is FQNEAQ. The junction had 10 bases not matched to a gene; V was cut back by 7 bases and J by 9 bases. The CDR3 DNA reads as TGTGCCAGCACCCAAATGGACAGGGGCATTTCACCCCTCCACTTT. Translation: CASTQMDRGISPLHF.

In its sample, this clonotype was seen a few times. The genes are TRBV5-6 and TRBJ2-4; 10 nucleotides match TRBD2. The germline gives CDR1 SGHDT, CDR2 YYEEEE. The CDR3 loop spans 16 amino acids. After removal of 3 bases from V and 2 bases from J, the junction contained 5 bases not matched to a gene. The CDR3 sequence: CASSSSGGASKNIQYF. The DNA for the CDR3 is TGTGCCAGCAGCTCGAGCGGGGGGGCGTCCAAAAACATTCAGTACTTC.

This clonotype has more than one count but fewer than ten. CDR3 protein: CASSQDPDSYNEQFF. The CDR3 DNA reads as TGCGCCAGCAGCCAAGATCCAGACAGCTACAATGAGCAGTTCTTC. The chain carries TRBV4-1 and TRBJ2-1; maybe TRBD1 (5 bases). CDR3 length: 15 residues. Germline V lookup: CDR1 MGHRA, CDR2 YSYEKL. Trimming took 0 bases from V and 3 from J, leaving 9 bases between them.

This clonotype was counted only a few times. One junction end disagrees with the germline gene, perhaps due to a read error. The genes are TRBV12-3 or TRBV12-4 and TRBJ2-1, with D possibly TRBD2 on 5 matching bases. CDR3 length: 10 residues. The CDR3 nucleotides are TGTGCCAGCAGTTTGTTTGGACTTTCCTTC. Its protein product is CASSLFGLSF.

In its sample, this clonotype was seen a few times. This chain uses TRBV6-5 with TRBJ2-7; D is uncertain. The CDR3 extends over 15 amino acids. The V end lost 0 bases, the J end lost 3 bases, and 12 bases lay between the germline ends. The germline gives CDR1 MNHEY, CDR2 SVGAGI. This chain's CDR3 is CASSYSVSAVYEQYF. The CDR3 DNA reads as TGTGCCAGCAGTTACTCAGTCAGTGCAGTCTACGAGCAGTACTTC.

This clonotype was counted only a few times. The chain links TRBV20-1 to TRBJ2-5; 13 bases map to TRBD2. V lost 2 bases to trimming and J lost 0 bases; unmatched junction nucleotides: 3. The CDR3 consists of 16 residues. Germline V gives CDR1 DFQATT, CDR2 SNEGSKA (reference sequence). The CDR3 DNA reads as TGCAGTGCTAGAAAGACTAGCGGGGGGTACCAAGAGACCCAGTACTTC. This gives the protein CSARKTSGGYQETQYF.

This clonotype has only a few counts. This chain connects TRBV20-1 to TRBJ1-6; 7 bases are a match to TRBD1. This CDR3 contains 13 residues. The ends lost 5 bases at V and 3 bases at J; junction bases unmatched: 1. The V gene's germline CDR1 is DFQATT and CDR2 SNEGSKA (reference sequence). CDR3 loop: CSAWTGYNSPLHF. The DNA of the CDR3 is TGCAGTGCTTGGACAGGCTATAATTCACCCCTCCACTTT.

This clonotype has a handful of counts. The genes are TRBV5-1 and TRBJ2-1; 7 bases agree with TRBD2. With 7 bases clipped from V and 10 bases from J, the junction kept 2 bases outside the gene matches. The germline gives CDR1 SGHRS, CDR2 YFSETQ. The CDR3 extends over 10 amino acids. The CDR3 loop is CASPRGEQFF. Written as DNA, the CDR3 is TGCGCCAGCCCGCGGGGGGAGCAGTTCTTC. The whole variable domain, remainder taken from reference TRBV5-1 and TRBJ2-1, is KAGVTQTPRYLIKTRGQQVTLSCSPISGHRSVSWYQQTPGQGLQFLFEYFSETQRNKGNFPGRFSGRQFSNSRSEMNVSTLELGDSALYLCASPRGEQFFGPGTRLTVL.

The rearrangement links TRBV5-5 to TRBJ2-1; 7 positions match TRBD1. The V segment lost 4 bases and the J segment 2 bases; nucleotides outside the gene matches: 12. Germline V CDR1 and CDR2: SGHKS, YYEKEE (reference sequence). The CDR3 sequence is 17 residues long. The CDR3 sequence is CASSPRDRDFPYNEQFF. The CDR3 nucleotides read TGTGCCAGCAGCCCCCGTGACAGGGATTTCCCCTACAATGAGCAGTTCTTC.

This sequence joins TRBV20-1 and TRBJ2-5; no clear D gene. The CDR3 spans 16 residues. The V end was cut by 2 bases, the J end by 5 bases, with 21 bases between. CDR1 is DFQATT and CDR2 is SNEGSKA in the germline V gene (reference sequence). The CDR3 spells CSARPPALTGRETQYF. The CDR3, as DNA: TGCAGTGCTAGACCTCCCGCCCTGACTGGTAGGGAGACCCAGTACTTC.

This clonotype was detected ten times or more. The chain joins TRBV20-1 to TRBJ2-1, with a possible D match to TRBD1 (6 bases). The CDR3 runs 11 residues. Germline assignment: CDR1 DFQATT and CDR2 SNEGSKA (reference sequence). Trimming cost V 0 bases and J 10 bases, with 7 bases left between them. The CDR3 sequence: CSARDDREQFF. CDR3 nucleotides: TGCAGTGCTAGAGACGACAGGGAGCAGTTCTTC.

The chain has TRBV27 and TRBJ2-2; D gene unclear. The CDR3 is made up of 13 amino acids. The germline V and J ends were trimmed by 3 bases and 6 bases, with 8 bases remaining between them. The germline V gene has CDR1 MNHEY and CDR2 SMNVEV (reference sequence). CDR3 protein: CASSFRIAGELFF. The CDR3, as DNA: TGTGCCAGCAGTTTCAGGATCGCCGGGGAGCTGTTTTTT.

The rearrangement uses TRBV7-9 and TRBJ2-7, with 9 bases matching TRBD1. CDR3 size: 15 residues. With V trimmed by 4 bases and J by 2 bases, 6 bases remained unmatched. Germline CDR1 reads SEHNR; CDR2 reads FQNEAQ (reference sequence). CDR3 loop: CASSSQGALTYEQYF. The CDR3 DNA sequence: TGTGCCAGCAGCTCACAGGGGGCCCTGACCTACGAGCAGTACTTC.

The chain combines TRBV5-1 with TRBJ2-3, with D perhaps assigned TRBD1 or TRBD2 (6 bases each). CDR1 and CDR2 from the germline V gene are SGHRS and YFSETQ. V dropped 0 bases and J dropped 4 bases, with 9 bases sitting between them. This CDR3 is 14 amino acids long. The CDR3 nucleotides are TGCGCCAGCAGCTTGGGGGGGGCCCCAGATACGCAGTATTTT. Translated: CASSLGGAPDTQYF.

In this sample, this clonotype turned up a few times. V is TRBV20-1 and J is TRBJ2-6; 7 bases map to TRBD1. Germline lookup yields CDR1 DFQATT and CDR2 SNEGSKA (reference sequence). J gave up 0 bases and V 5 bases, and 7 bases lay outside the gene matches. The CDR3 is 16 residues long. DNA for the CDR3: TGCAGTGCTCGAACAGGGGACATCTCTGGGGCCAACGTCCTGACTTTC. This sequence encodes CSARTGDISGANVLTF.

The V and J genes are TRBV5-1 and TRBJ2-3, with D perhaps matching TRBD2 (5 bases). This CDR3 is built from 15 residues. With 3 bases removed from V and 5 bases from J, the gap between germline ends came to 16 bases. The V gene's germline CDR1 is SGHRS and CDR2 YFSETQ. CDR3: CASSSQLEGRDTQYF. The CDR3 nucleotides are TGCGCCAGCAGCTCGCAGCTCGAAGGGAGAGATACGCAGTATTTT.

This clonotype occurred a few times. The V call is TRBV5-5, the J call TRBJ2-3; TRBD1 agrees at 8 bases. J gave up 0 bases and V 4 bases, and 7 bases lay outside the gene matches. The germline CDR1 and CDR2 sequences are SGHKS and YYEKEE (reference sequence). The CDR3 runs to 16 residues. The CDR3 DNA sequence: TGTGCCAGCAGCCTGGGGACAGGAGGTAGCACAGATACGCAGTATTTT. This translates into CASSLGTGGSTDTQYF.

This clonotype was found a few times. The V call is TRBV12-3 or TRBV12-4, the J call TRBJ2-7; tentatively, D is TRBD1 or TRBD2 (6 bases each). The CDR3 spans 14 residues. The V and J ends lost 3 bases and 5 bases respectively, with 14 bases between them. The CDR3 loop reads CASSLRGAPNEQYF. The CDR3 DNA sequence: TGTGCCAGCAGTTTGAGGGGGGCTCCCAACGAGCAGTACTTC.

The CDR3 nucleotides read TGCAGTGCTATTAGCGGGGGGGCCCCCTACAATGAGCAGTTCTTC. Protein sequence: CSAISGGAPYNEQFF. The chain is built from TRBV20-1 and TRBJ2-1; 11 nucleotides match TRBD2. CDR3 length: 15 residues. After removal of 4 bases from V and 2 bases from J, the junction contained 4 bases not matched to a gene. CDR1 DFQATT and CDR2 SNEGSKA come from the germline V gene (reference sequence).

This clonotype was detected a few times. The chain employs TRBV6-2 or TRBV6-3 and TRBJ2-2, with D maybe TRBD2 (5 bases). Trimming pared 2 bases from V and 6 bases from J, leaving 13 bases between. Germline V gene data show CDR1 as MNHEY and CDR2 as SVGEGT. This CDR3 has 15 amino acids. This CDR3 reads CASSYAEIGAGELFF. In nucleotides, the CDR3 is TGTGCCAGCAGTTACGCGGAGATCGGGGCCGGGGAGCTGTTTTTT.

The genes are TRBV15 and TRBJ1-6; D call uncertain. Germline CDR1 and CDR2: LNHNV and YYDKDF (reference sequence). This CDR3 region has 13 residues. V lost 0 bases to trimming and J lost 14 bases, with 11 bases between them. CDR3 DNA: TGTGCCACCAGCAGAGATGAATTCCGTACCCTCCACTTT. This gives the protein CATSRDEFRTLHF.

V and J are TRBV29-1 and TRBJ2-2; TRBD1 matches at 8 bases. After removal of 7 bases from V and 7 bases from J, the junction contained 5 bases not matched to a gene. Germline-derived CDR1 and CDR2 are SQVTM and ANQGSEA. This CDR3 region has 12 residues. The CDR3 bases are TGCAGCGCTCGGACAGGGCGCGGGGAGCTGTTTTTT. It is translated as CSARTGRGELFF.

This clonotype occurred many times. Here the CDR3 DNA reads TGTGCCAGCTCACCGACAGGGGACTATGGCTACACCTTC. Its translation is CASSPTGDYGYTF. V usage is TRBV18 and J usage is TRBJ1-2, with 8 bases fitting TRBD1. Germline V CDR1 and CDR2: KGHSH, LQKENI. The junction had 0 bases not matched to a gene; V was cut back by 3 bases and J by 3 bases. The length of the CDR3 is 13 residues.

This clonotype was counted a single time. This chain connects TRBV12-3 or TRBV12-4 to TRBJ2-3; 13 bases align to TRBD2. The CDR3 extends over 17 amino acids. Losses at the gene ends were 6 bases for V and 0 bases for J; bases not matched to a gene: 6. CDR3 nucleotides: TGTGCCAGCAGAGGACTAGCGGGGGTTCCTAGCACAGATACGCAGTATTTT. This sequence encodes CASRGLAGVPSTDTQYF.

This clonotype showed up just a few times. The chain joins TRBV12-3 or TRBV12-4 to TRBJ2-1, with 8 positions matching TRBD2. V was pared by 8 bases and J by 6 bases, with 15 bases of the junction left unmatched. The CDR3 has 16 residues. CDR3 loop: CASEGVTGGRLNEQFF. CDR3 in DNA: TGTGCCAGCGAGGGGGTAACGGGGGGGCGGCTCAATGAGCAGTTCTTC.

This clonotype has just a few counts. The rearrangement joins TRBV29-1 to TRBJ2-3; TRBD1 aligns across 7 bases. This CDR3 has 14 amino acids. Germline loops: CDR1 SQVTM, CDR2 ANQGSEA. J gave up 2 bases and V 4 bases, and 6 bases lay outside the gene matches. Here the CDR3 reads CSVGGTELTDTQYF. CDR3 sequence (DNA): TGCAGCGTTGGGGGGACAGAACTCACAGATACGCAGTATTTT.